One and the same sample provided the 21 T cell receptor beta chains below, sequenced in a study of early stage breast cancer tumors. Libraries were prepared by immunoSEQ multiplex PCR; TCRdb keeps only in-frame clonotypes and omits some of them. The data contain about 6,300 clones, 73% of them singletons. Sequenced sample: normal breast tissue next to the tumor. The receptors here all came from a middle-aged person with breast cancer.

The rearrangement joins TRBV25-1 to TRBJ1-1; D uncertain. The CDR3 is made up of 11 amino acids. V was shortened by 8 bases and J by 2 bases, with 6 bases between the two germline ends. Germline V lookup: CDR1 MGHDK, CDR2 SYGVNS. CDR3 loop: CASSLNTEAFF. The CDR3 DNA is TGTGCCAGCTCACTCAACACTGAAGCTTTCTTT.

The CDR3 reads CASSPSLPDYEQYF. The CDR3 DNA reads TGTGCCAGCAGCCCCTCCCTCCCAGATTACGAGCAGTACTTC. This chain links TRBV7-7 with TRBJ2-7; no clear D. This CDR3 is built from 14 residues. CDR1 is SSHAT and CDR2 is FNYEAQ in the germline V gene (reference sequence). V lost 5 bases to trimming and J lost 4 bases, with 15 bases between them.

This clone was seen once. This chain's CDR3 is CASSVPLGANVLTF. The CDR3, as DNA: TGTGCCAGCAGCGTACCCCTTGGGGCCAACGTCCTGACTTTC. This chain links TRBV11-2 with TRBJ2-6, with D hard to call. The CDR3 consists of 14 residues. CDR1 is SGHAT and CDR2 is FQNNGV in the germline V gene. V dropped 5 bases and J dropped 3 bases, with 8 bases sitting between them.

The chain joins TRBV5-1 to TRBJ2-2, with 10 bases lining up with TRBD2. Germline V gene sequence: CDR1 SGHRS, CDR2 YFSETQ. CDR3 length: 14 amino acids. The V gene end was trimmed by 4 bases and the J gene end by 4 bases; junction bases not matched to a gene: 1. The CDR3 loop reads CASSRTSGTGELFF. In DNA, the CDR3 is TGCGCCAGCAGCCGGACTAGCGGCACCGGGGAGCTGTTTTTT.

The chain employs TRBV5-1 and TRBJ2-1; the D gene is possibly TRBD2 (6 bases). Germline V gene lookup returns CDR1 SGHRS and CDR2 YFSETQ. V gave up 4 bases and J gave up 12 bases, with 26 bases separating them. The CDR3 length is 16 residues. The CDR3 sequence is CASSLRPGDSSGSQFF. The CDR3 DNA is TGCGCCAGCAGCCTGAGACCGGGAGATTCAAGTGGATCGCAGTTCTTC.

The chain combines TRBV5-6 with TRBJ2-7; 8 bases are a match to TRBD1. CDR1 SGHDT and CDR2 YYEEEE come from the germline V gene. V shed 5 bases, J shed 5 bases, and the junction held 12 bases outside the gene matches. The CDR3 has 15 residues. Here the CDR3 DNA reads TGTGCCAGCAGTCCACGGACAGGGTGGGCGGACGAGCAGTACTTC. Its translation is CASSPRTGWADEQYF.

V gene TRBV2 combines with J gene TRBJ1-1; maybe TRBD1 (5 bases). Trimming pared 6 bases from V and 1 base from J, leaving 15 bases between. The CDR3 contains 15 residues. Germline assignment: CDR1 SNHLY and CDR2 FYNNEI. The CDR3 nucleotides read TGTGCCAGCAGGAAAATCGAGACAGCGAACACTGAAGCTTTCTTT. Amino acids: CASRKIETANTEAFF.

The chain links TRBV7-8 to TRBJ1-5, with D possibly matching TRBD1 (5 bases). Trimming stripped 2 bases from V and 6 bases from J, with 23 bases between. Germline V CDR1 and CDR2: SGHVS, FQNEAQ. The CDR3 sequence is 18 residues long. CDR3 protein: CASSLRGVVGLVGQPQHF. The CDR3 DNA reads as TGTGCCAGCAGCTTAAGGGGAGTTGTGGGTTTGGTAGGTCAGCCCCAGCATTTT.

The chain links TRBV23-1 to TRBJ2-2, with D perhaps being TRBD1 or TRBD2 (5 bases each). TRBV23-1 is given ORF status, its function remaining uncertain. The ends were cut back, 3 bases at V and 5 bases at J, with 7 bases in the middle. This CDR3 contains 13 residues. The CDR3 DNA reads TGCGCCAGCAGTCACAGGGAGACCGGGGAGCTGTTTTTT. It yields the protein CASSHRETGELFF.

CDR3 nucleotides: TGTGCCTGGAGGAGAGGGGGAACAACTGAAGCTTTCTTT. Amino acids: CAWRRGGTTEAFF. V usage is TRBV30 and J usage is TRBJ1-1, with D possibly matching TRBD1 (6 bases). CDR3 length: 13 amino acids. Germline CDR1 and CDR2: GTSNPN and SVGIG (reference sequence). V was pared by 3 bases and J by 5 bases, with 13 bases between.

This clone was counted once. This chain links TRBV7-8 with TRBJ2-3; 8 bases agree with TRBD2. Germline trimming cut 2 bases from V and 5 bases from J; bases unmatched to any gene: 15. This CDR3 has 18 amino acids. Germline assignment: CDR1 SGHVS and CDR2 FQNEAQ. The CDR3 loop reads CASSLKNRAGGLEDTQYF. In DNA, the CDR3 is TGTGCCAGCAGCTTAAAGAACAGGGCGGGAGGCCTGGAAGATACGCAGTATTTT.

The chain joins TRBV6-1 to TRBJ2-2, with TRBD2 matching over 10 bases. CDR3 length: 15 residues. V lost 7 bases, J lost 6 bases, and 8 bases stayed unmatched. The V gene's germline CDR1 is MNHNS and CDR2 SASEGT. This CDR3 is CASKFLAGASGELFF. CDR3 coding DNA: TGTGCCAGCAAATTTCTAGCGGGAGCGTCCGGGGAGCTGTTTTTT.

J is TRBJ2-5 and V is TRBV2; 7 nucleotides line up with TRBD1. Germline trimming cut 7 bases from V and 3 bases from J; bases unmatched to any gene: 5. There are 13 residues in the CDR3. Looked up from germline, CDR1 is SNHLY and CDR2 is FYNNEI. CDR3 nucleotide sequence: TGTGCCAGCATGGGACAGAACGAAGAGACCCAGTACTTC. Its protein is CASMGQNEETQYF.

This clone was counted a few times. V is TRBV5-5 and J is TRBJ2-7; perhaps TRBD1 as D (5 bases). Between the trimmed V and J ends, which lost 4 bases and 0 bases, there was a span of 14 bases. Germline CDR1 is SGHKS and CDR2 is YYEKEE (reference sequence). This CDR3 contains 15 residues. Here the CDR3 reads CASSHTRQYSYEQYF. In DNA form, the CDR3 reads TGTGCCAGCAGCCACACCCGACAGTACTCCTACGAGCAGTACTTC.

This clone was observed a handful of times. This sequence joins TRBV29-1 and TRBJ1-1; D is unresolved. The CDR3 spans 11 residues. Between the trimmed V and J ends, which lost 3 bases and 1 base, there was a span of 3 bases. Germline lookup yields CDR1 SQVTM and CDR2 ANQGSEA. CDR3 DNA sequence: TGCAGCGTTGACCGGAACACTGAAGCTTTCTTT. Its translation: CSVDRNTEAFF.

This clone was counted a single time. The rearrangement links TRBV30 to TRBJ2-7; D is uncertain. V dropped 4 bases and J dropped 2 bases, with 12 bases sitting between them. CDR3 length: 13 residues. Germline CDR1 is GTSNPN and CDR2 is SVGIG (reference sequence). This chain's CDR3 is CAWNLGATYEQYF. CDR3 DNA sequence: TGTGCCTGGAATCTTGGAGCTACCTACGAGCAGTACTTC.

The rearrangement uses TRBV30 and TRBJ2-1; TRBD2 agrees at 7 bases. The CDR3 has 14 residues. V trimming: 2 bases; J trimming: 5 bases; junction bases outside the gene matches: 6. Germline CDR1 GTSNPN, CDR2 SVGIG (reference sequence). CDR3 bases: TGTGCCTGGAGTTCAGCGGGACTCAACAATGAGCAGTTCTTC. It is translated as CAWSSAGLNNEQFF.

Within the sample, this clone is medium-sized (0.01 to 0.1%). V gene TRBV18 combines with J gene TRBJ1-1, with D possibly matching TRBD1 (5 bases). Germline CDR1 is KGHSH and CDR2 is LQKENI. The V gene lost 2 bases and the J gene lost 4 bases, with 23 bases spanning the gap. The CDR3 has 18 amino acids. The CDR3 sequence: CASSPGPRGTKKGTEAFF. The CDR3 nucleotides read TGTGCCAGCTCACCAGGTCCACGGGGCACTAAAAAGGGCACTGAAGCTTTCTTT.

The rearrangement joins TRBV18 to TRBJ1-2; no clear D gene. V was cut by 2 bases and J by 2 bases, with 9 bases left in between. CDR3 length: 14 amino acids. Germline V gives CDR1 KGHSH, CDR2 LQKENI. The CDR3 sequence is CASSPNRPNYGYTF. DNA of the CDR3: TGTGCCAGCTCACCAAACCGGCCGAACTATGGCTACACCTTC.

This clone was seen only a few times. This chain connects TRBV18 to TRBJ2-5; D is ambiguous. The V gene's germline CDR1 is KGHSH and CDR2 LQKENI. This CDR3 region has 12 residues. The V gene lost 1 base and the J gene lost 7 bases, with 7 bases spanning the gap. The CDR3 sequence is CASSPRYGTQYF. CDR3 nucleotides: TGTGCCAGCTCACCACGGTACGGGACCCAGTACTTC.

This clone turned up a few times. The rearrangement links TRBV7-6 to TRBJ2-2; D unclear. V lost 3 bases and J lost 7, with 6 bases in between. Germline CDR1 SGHVS, CDR2 FNYEAQ. CDR3 length: 12 residues. Written as DNA, the CDR3 is TGTGCCAGCAGCTTTGAGGACGGGGAGCTGTTTTTT. As protein: CASSFEDGELFF.